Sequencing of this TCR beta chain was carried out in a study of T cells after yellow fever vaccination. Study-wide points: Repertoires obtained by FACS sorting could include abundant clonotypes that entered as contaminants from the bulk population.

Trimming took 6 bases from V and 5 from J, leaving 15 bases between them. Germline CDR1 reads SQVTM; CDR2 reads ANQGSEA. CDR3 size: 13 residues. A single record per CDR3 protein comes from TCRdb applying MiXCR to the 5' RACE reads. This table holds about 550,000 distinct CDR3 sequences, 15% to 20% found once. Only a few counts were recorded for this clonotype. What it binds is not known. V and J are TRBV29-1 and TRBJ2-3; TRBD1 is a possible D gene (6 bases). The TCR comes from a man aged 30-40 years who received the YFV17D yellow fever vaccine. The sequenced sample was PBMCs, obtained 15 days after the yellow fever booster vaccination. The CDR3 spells CSVPPNRVDTQYF. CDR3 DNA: TGCAGCGTCCCCCCTAACAGGGTAGATACGCAGTATTTT.